This passage covers 18 T cell receptor beta chains from one sample sequenced in a study of blood T cell repertoires in COVID-19 (TCRdb year 2020). The library relied on the immunoSEQ multiplex PCR assay. TCRdb took this table from immuneACCESS and kept in-frame rearrangements with V and J called. Such tables lack part of the clones; where checked against another copy, unresolved V genes explain under half of the gap, and the rest is unexplained. This sample has about 270,000 clones in its table, and roughly 86% of those were observed once. Approximately 1% of the sample comes from the top ten. Sequencing used PBMCs or T cells enriched from blood (not recorded which). The origin of the receptors is a woman aged 25 to 39 who had recovered from COVID-19.

V gene TRBV29-1 combines with J gene TRBJ1-4, with D tentatively TRBD1 (5 bases). Germline CDR1 is SQVTM and CDR2 is ANQGSEA. Trimming took off 6 bases at V and 6 bases at J, with 14 bases between the two ends. The CDR3 is made up of 13 amino acids. The CDR3 region has the DNA TGCAGCGTAGGGGCGGGGTATGATGAAAAACTGTTTTTT. It translates to CSVGAGYDEKLFF.

The J gene is TRBJ1-1, the V gene TRBV2, with unresolved D. This CDR3 comprises 14 residues. Germline CDR1 is SNHLY and CDR2 is FYNNEI. Trimming pared 2 bases from V and 2 bases from J, leaving 9 bases between. CDR3 amino acids: CASSERQQNTEAFF. CDR3 sequence (DNA): TGTGCCAGCAGTGAACGCCAACAAAACACTGAAGCTTTCTTT.

The V and J genes are TRBV30 and TRBJ1-6, with 7 bases matching TRBD1. Germline V gives CDR1 GTSNPN, CDR2 SVGIG (reference sequence). There are 16 residues in the CDR3. V was pared by 6 bases and J by 6 bases, with 14 bases of the junction left unmatched. The CDR3 nucleotides are TGTGCCTGCGACCCTACACCGGGACAGCCTAATTCACCCCTCCACTTT. This sequence encodes CACDPTPGQPNSPLHF. Filled out from reference TRBV30 and TRBJ1-6, the complete variable domain reads SQTIHQWPATLVQPVGSPLSLECTVEGTSNPNLYWYRQAAGRGLQLLFYSVGIGQISSEVPQNLSASRPQDRQFILSSKKLLLSDSGFYLCACDPTPGQPNSPLHFGNGTRLTVT.

The chain recombines TRBV5-1 with TRBJ2-7; D is unclear. CDR1 and CDR2 from the germline V gene are SGHRS and YFSETQ. The CDR3 extends over 14 amino acids. Trimming removed 5 bases from V and 3 bases from J, with 15 bases in between. The CDR3 coding sequence is TGCGCCAGCAGTCGTGACTTTAACCTCTACGAGCAGTACTTC. Protein product: CASSRDFNLYEQYF. The full variable domain, rest sourced from reference TRBV5-1 and TRBJ2-7, is KAGVTQTPRYLIKTRGQQVTLSCSPISGHRSVSWYQQTPGQGLQFLFEYFSETQRNKGNFPGRFSGRQFSNSRSEMNVSTLELGDSALYLCASSRDFNLYEQYFGPGTRLTVT.

The chain recombines TRBV9 with TRBJ2-5, with 8 bases that match TRBD2. Germline V gene sequence: CDR1 SGDLS, CDR2 YYNGEE. Trimming at V came to 4 bases and at J to 4 bases, leaving 12 bases not matched to a gene. The CDR3 is 16 residues long. The CDR3 DNA reads TGTGCCAGCAGCCTACAACCCGGGACTAGTCTAGAGACCCAGTACTTC. Residues: CASSLQPGTSLETQYF.

The V gene is TRBV27, the J gene TRBJ2-7, with D possibly matching TRBD2 (6 bases). V lost 6 bases and J lost 11, with 20 bases in between. CDR3 length equals 13 residues. Germline CDR1 MNHEY, CDR2 SMNVEV (reference sequence). The CDR3 loop reads CASSSQAGGSEYF. The CDR3 nucleotides read TGTGCCAGCAGCTCCCAGGCAGGAGGGAGTGAGTACTTC.

The chain is built from TRBV2 and TRBJ2-1; 7 positions agree with TRBD2. Germline V gene sequence: CDR1 SNHLY, CDR2 FYNNEI. The ends lost 6 bases at V and 7 bases at J; junction bases unmatched: 9. The CDR3 runs 14 residues. CDR3 sequence reads: CASSGGLTVNEQFF. DNA of the CDR3: TGTGCCAGCAGCGGGGGGTTGACAGTTAATGAGCAGTTCTTC.

The chain couples TRBV20-1 to TRBJ2-1, with TRBD2 matching 7 bases. Trimming removed 6 bases from V and 13 bases from J; junction bases left unmatched: 9. CDR1 and CDR2 (germline): DFQATT, SNEGSKA (reference sequence). CDR3 size: 11 residues. The CDR3 sequence: CSAPGGLPQFF. The DNA of the CDR3 is TGCAGTGCGCCGGGGGGACTACCACAGTTCTTC.

V is TRBV24-1 and J is TRBJ2-1; 10 positions match TRBD1. This CDR3 is 16 amino acids long. The germline gives CDR1 KGHDR, CDR2 SFDVKD. V was pared by 4 bases and J by 4 bases, with 6 bases of the junction left unmatched. The CDR3 region is CATSDSGQGKYNEQFF. In nucleotides, the CDR3 is TGTGCCACCAGTGACTCGGGACAGGGGAAATACAATGAGCAGTTCTTC.

J is TRBJ2-1 and V is TRBV3-1 (or the pseudogene TRBV3-2); 8 nucleotides match TRBD1. The CDR3 is made up of 16 amino acids. J was trimmed by 2 bases and V by 0 bases; bases with no gene match: 3. From germline, CDR1 is LGHDT and CDR2 YNNKEL (reference sequence). In nucleotides, the CDR3 is TGTGCCAGCAGCCAAGATACAGGGGGAACCTACAATGAGCAGTTCTTC. Encoded protein: CASSQDTGGTYNEQFF.

The V and J genes are TRBV9 and TRBJ2-3; TRBD1 is a possible D gene (5 bases). This CDR3 contains 15 residues. V lost 4 bases and J 2 bases, leaving 14 bases between the germline ends. The germline V gene encodes CDR1 SGDLS and CDR2 YYNGEE. The CDR3 is CASSLETDLTDTQYF. CDR3 bases: TGTGCCAGCAGCTTGGAGACAGACCTCACAGATACGCAGTATTTT.

The V call is TRBV27, the J call TRBJ2-7, with 9 bases aligning to TRBD1. The germline gives CDR1 MNHEY, CDR2 SMNVEV (reference sequence). After removal of 6 bases from V and 8 bases from J, the junction contained 11 bases not matched to a gene. The CDR3 contains 14 residues. The CDR3 DNA reads TGTGCCAGCAGCTTGGGACAGGGCGGAGAAAAGCAGTACTTC. Translating it yields CASSLGQGGEKQYF.

V gene TRBV7-9 combines with J gene TRBJ2-2; D is unresolved. CDR1 is SEHNR and CDR2 is FQNEAQ in the germline V gene (reference sequence). The CDR3 has 14 residues. V lost 0 bases to trimming and J lost 1 base, with 3 bases between them. DNA of the CDR3: TGTGCCAGCAGCTTAGCCCAGAACACCGGGGAGCTGTTTTTT. It codes for CASSLAQNTGELFF.

The CDR3 DNA reads as TGTGCCATCAGTGAGTCGACGGGACACGGCTCCTACAATGAGCAGTTCTTC. This sequence encodes CAISESTGHGSYNEQFF. The chain uses TRBV10-3 and TRBJ2-1, with D tentatively TRBD1 (6 bases). This CDR3 spans 17 amino acids. Germline-derived CDR1 and CDR2 are ENHRY and SYGVKD. Between the trimmed V and J ends, which lost 0 bases and 0 bases, there was a span of 12 bases.

The rearrangement joins TRBV7-9 to TRBJ1-5, with 7 nucleotides matching TRBD1. The V and J ends lost 4 bases and 10 bases, in that order; junction bases with no gene match: 10. The CDR3 loop spans 14 amino acids. The germline V gene has CDR1 SEHNR and CDR2 FQNEAQ (reference sequence). The CDR3 protein is CASSSGTVAIPQHF. CDR3 DNA sequence: TGTGCCAGCAGCTCCGGGACAGTTGCCATACCCCAGCATTTT.

This sequence joins TRBV7-3 and TRBJ2-2; 11 bases agree with TRBD2. The CDR3 covers 17 residues. Germline lookup yields CDR1 SGHTA and CDR2 FQGTGA. Losses at the gene ends were 6 bases for V and 2 bases for J; bases not matched to a gene: 8. The chain's CDR3 is CASRRLGLAANTGELFF. CDR3 coding DNA: TGTGCCAGCAGGCGTCTGGGACTAGCGGCAAACACCGGGGAGCTGTTTTTT.

V usage is TRBV7-8 and J usage is TRBJ1-6, with TRBD1 matching over 9 bases. The junction had 12 bases not matched to a gene; V was cut back by 5 bases and J by 10 bases. Looked up from germline, CDR1 is SGHVS and CDR2 is FQNEAQ. The CDR3 extends over 16 amino acids. The CDR3 sequence is CASSKGRTGDGSPLHF. The CDR3 DNA reads TGTGCCAGCAGCAAAGGCAGGACAGGGGATGGATCACCCCTCCACTTT.

This chain joins TRBV29-1 and TRBJ1-1, with D hard to call. The CDR3 covers 12 residues. Germline V gene lookup returns CDR1 SQVTM and CDR2 ANQGSEA. The ends were cut back, 7 bases at V and 1 base at J, with 10 bases in the middle. The CDR3 loop reads CSAKQQNTEAFF. The CDR3, as DNA: TGCAGCGCCAAACAGCAGAACACTGAAGCTTTCTTT.